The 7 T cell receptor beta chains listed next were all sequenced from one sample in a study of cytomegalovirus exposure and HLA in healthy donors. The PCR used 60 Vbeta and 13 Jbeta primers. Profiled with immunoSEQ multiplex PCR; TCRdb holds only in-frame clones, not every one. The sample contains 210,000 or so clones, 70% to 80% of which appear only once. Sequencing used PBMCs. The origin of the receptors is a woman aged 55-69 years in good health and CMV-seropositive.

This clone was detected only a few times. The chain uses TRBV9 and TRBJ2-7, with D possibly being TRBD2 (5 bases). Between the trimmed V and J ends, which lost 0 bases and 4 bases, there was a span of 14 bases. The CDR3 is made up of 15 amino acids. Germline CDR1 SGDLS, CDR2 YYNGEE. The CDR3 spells CASSVGLAQSYEQYF. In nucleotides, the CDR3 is TGTGCCAGCAGCGTAGGTTTAGCGCAGAGTTACGAGCAGTACTTC.

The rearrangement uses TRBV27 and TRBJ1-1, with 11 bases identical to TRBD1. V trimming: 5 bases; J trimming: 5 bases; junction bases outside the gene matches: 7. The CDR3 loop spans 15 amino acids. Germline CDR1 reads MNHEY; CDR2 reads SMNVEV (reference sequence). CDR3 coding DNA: TGTGCCAGCAGTCCGCGGACAGGGGGCGTGACTGAAGCTTTCTTT. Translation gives CASSPRTGGVTEAFF.

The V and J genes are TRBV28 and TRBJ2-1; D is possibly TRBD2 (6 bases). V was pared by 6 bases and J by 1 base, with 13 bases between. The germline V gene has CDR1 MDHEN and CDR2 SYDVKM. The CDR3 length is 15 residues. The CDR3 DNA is TGTGCCAGCAGGCGGGGTTACGAATCCTACAATGAGCAGTTCTTC. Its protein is CASRRGYESYNEQFF.

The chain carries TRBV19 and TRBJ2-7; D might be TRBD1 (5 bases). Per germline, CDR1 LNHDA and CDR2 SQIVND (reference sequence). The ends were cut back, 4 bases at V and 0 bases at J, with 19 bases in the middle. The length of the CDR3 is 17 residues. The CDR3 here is CASSTSGTGPTSYEQYF. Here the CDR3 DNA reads TGTGCCAGTAGTACTTCTGGAACAGGTCCCACCTCCTACGAGCAGTACTTC.

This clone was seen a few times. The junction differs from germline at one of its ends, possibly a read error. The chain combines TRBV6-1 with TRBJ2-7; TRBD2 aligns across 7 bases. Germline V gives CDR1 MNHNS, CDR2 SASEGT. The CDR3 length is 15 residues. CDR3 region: CASTTSAGQSSEQYF. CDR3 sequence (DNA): TGTGCCAGTACAACCTCAGCGGGGCAATCCTCCGAGCAGTACTTC.

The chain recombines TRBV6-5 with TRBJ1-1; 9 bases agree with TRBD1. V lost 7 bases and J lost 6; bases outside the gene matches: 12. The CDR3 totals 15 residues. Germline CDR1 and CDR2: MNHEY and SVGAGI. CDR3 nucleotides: TGTGCCAGCAATCGAACCCCGGGACAGGGTGCTGAAGCTTTCTTT. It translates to CASNRTPGQGAEAFF.

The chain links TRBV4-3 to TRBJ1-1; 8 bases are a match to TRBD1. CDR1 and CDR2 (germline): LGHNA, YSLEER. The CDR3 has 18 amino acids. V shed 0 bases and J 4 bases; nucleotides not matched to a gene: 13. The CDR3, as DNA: TGCGCCAGCAGCCAAGAGTCCAGGGGGCAGGTTGGTAGCACTGAAGCTTTCTTT. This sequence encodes CASSQESRGQVGSTEAFF.